Listed below are T cell receptor beta chains from one sample, sequenced in a study of T cell repertoires in cytomegalovirus infection. TCRdb ran MiXCR on the reads and lists one entry per CDR3 protein. Altogether around 94,000 distinct CDR3 sequences are present, about 15% being singletons, with the ten largest covering 8%. Input material: PBMCs. These receptors all stem from a human donor in good health (CMV status not recorded). Some clones in this sample may be carry-over from other donors' samples. Both conserved end residues are part of each CDR3. D genes are given only for firm matches. Clone sizes are given selectively: once, few, many, or a class where the clone is expanded.

size,V,D,J,DNA,CDR3
few,TRBV29-1,NA,TRBJ1-2,TGCAGCGTTGAAGGCGTCGGAGGCTACACCTTC,CSVEGVGGYTF
many,TRBV11-2,TRBD2,TRBJ2-1,TGTGCCAGCAGCTTAGATCGGGGTAGCGGGGGGGCGAGAAGTGAGCAGTTCTTC,CASSLDRGSGGARSEQFF
few,TRBV9,NA,TRBJ2-2,TGTGCCAGCAGCGTAACTTGGGCCGGGGAGCTGTTTTTT,CASSVTWAGELFF
many,TRBV7-2,NA,TRBJ1-6,TGTGCCAGCAGCTTACAGGGTGGGAATTCACCCCTCCACTTT,CASSLQGGNSPLHF
NA,TRBV6-6,TRBD1,TRBJ1-1,TGTGCCAGCAGTGGGCGGACAGGGGTAAAAACTGAAGCTTTCTTT,CASSGRTGVKTEAFF
many,TRBV28,NA,TRBJ1-1,TGTGCCAGCAGTCCCCCAGGGGCCAACACTGAAGCTTTCTTT,CASSPPGANTEAFF
NA,TRBV23-1,NA,TRBJ1-6,TGCGCCAGCAGCCACAACACCGGACTATCACCCCTCCACTTT,CASSHNTGLSPLHF
many,TRBV7-2,NA,TRBJ1-2,TGTGCCAGCAGCTTGTTGTCAGGTGGTTCCTATGGCTACACCTTC,CASSLLSGGSYGYTF
few,TRBV29-1,TRBD2,TRBJ2-7,TGCAGCGTTGAGACTAGCCACGAGCAGTACTTC,CSVETSHEQYF
many,TRBV7-2,NA,TRBJ2-6,TGTGCCAGCAGCTCCTCAGGGACTGGGGCCAACGTCCTGACTTTC,CASSSSGTGANVLTF
NA,TRBV6-1,NA,TRBJ2-7,TGTGCCAGCAGTGAAATGGTGGGAGAGCAGTACTTC,CASSEMVGEQYF
many,TRBV7-2,NA,TRBJ1-3,TGTGCCAGCAGCCAGTTATTCTCTGGAAACACCATATATTTT,CASSQLFSGNTIYF
many,TRBV10-3,TRBD1,TRBJ1-2,TGTGCCATCAGCCAGCTGGGACAGGGGGACGGCTACACCTTC,CAISQLGQGDGYTF
many,TRBV5-1,NA,TRBJ2-2,TGCGCCAGCAGCTTGAGTTCCCGGAACACCGGGGAGCTGTTTTTT,CASSLSSRNTGELFF
NA,TRBV6-2/TRBV6-3,NA,TRBJ2-2,TGTGCCAGCCGGGACGGGGAGCTGTTTTTT,CASRDGELFF
many,TRBV12-3/TRBV12-4,TRBD1,TRBJ2-3,TGTGCCAGCAGCCGACTCCCGACAGGGGTCGGGACAGATACGCAGTATTTT,CASSRLPTGVGTDTQYF
NA,TRBV29-1,NA,TRBJ1-1,TGCAGCGTTAGAGAGGGCACTGAAGCTTTCTTT,CSVREGTEAFF
many,TRBV10-3,NA,TRBJ2-3,TGTGCCATCAGGGCAAGCACAGATACGCAGTATTTT,CAIRASTDTQYF
few,TRBV6-2/TRBV6-3,NA,TRBJ2-2,TGTGCCAGCAGTTACTGGACATGGGGGGGGGAGCTGTTTTTT,CASSYWTWGGELFF
few,TRBV5-4,NA,TRBJ2-6,TGTGCCAGCAGCTTGGATGTGTCTGGGGCCAACGTCCTGACTTTC,CASSLDVSGANVLTF
few,TRBV4-1,TRBD1,TRBJ1-2,TGCGCCAGCAGCCTCCGTGACAGGGAGAGCTACACCTTC,CASSLRDRESYTF
few,TRBV23-1,NA,TRBJ2-7,TGCGCCAGCAGCCACAACGAGCAGTACTTC,CASSHNEQYF
NA,TRBV5-4,NA,TRBJ1-6,TGTGCCAGCAGCTCACGTCGTTCCGGGGGTGTCCGGGATCGCCACTTT,CASSSRRSGGVRDRHF
NA,TRBV7-4,NA,TRBJ2-7,TGTGCCAGCAGCTTAGCTGTAAGCTCCTACGAGCAGTACTTC,CASSLAVSSYEQYF
few,TRBV5-1,NA,TRBJ2-7,TGCGCCAGCAGCCTCCTGAGTGGCTACGAGCAGTACTTC,CASSLLSGYEQYF
many,TRBV3-1,NA,TRBJ1-2,TGTGCCAGCAGCCAAGATGATTTAAGAGGGGGCTACACCTTC,CASSQDDLRGGYTF
NA,TRBV7-2,NA,TRBJ1-1,TGTGCCAGCGGCCGGGGGGGGGGGGATGAAGCTTTCTTT,CASGRGGGDEAFF
NA,TRBV2,TRBD2,TRBJ2-7,TGTGCCAGCAGTGTTAGCGGGGGACAACGCTACGAGCAGTACTTC,CASSVSGGQRYEQYF
few,TRBV2,TRBD2,TRBJ2-5,TGTGCCAGCAGTGAACTAGCGGGGGGCGAAGAGACCCAGTACTTC,CASSELAGGEETQYF
many,TRBV5-5,NA,TRBJ2-2,TGTGCCAGCAGCTTGGGACCCACGAACACCGGGGAGCTGTTTTTT,CASSLGPTNTGELFF
NA,TRBV20-1,NA,TRBJ1-1,TGCAGTGCTCTGGACAGAGGCACTGAAGCTTTCTTT,CSALDRGTEAFF
few,TRBV10-3,NA,TRBJ2-4,TGTGCCATCAGTGAGTCGCAGAAAAACATTCAGTACTTC,CAISESQKNIQYF
many,TRBV7-2,NA,TRBJ2-7,TGTGCCAGCAGCTCCCGAGTGGCCTACGAGCAGTACTTC,CASSSRVAYEQYF
few,TRBV12-3/TRBV12-4,NA,TRBJ1-2,TGTGCCAGCAGTCCGGGACGGATAGTTAAAGGCTACACCTTC,CASSPGRIVKGYTF
NA,TRBV7-3,NA,TRBJ2-3,TGTGCCAGCAGCTCCAGCTCAGATACGCAGTATTTT,CASSSSSDTQYF
NA,TRBV10-3,NA,TRBJ2-3,TGTGCCATCAAGGACGCGAAGGATACGCAGTATTTT,CAIKDAKDTQYF
few,TRBV12-3/TRBV12-4,NA,TRBJ1-2,TGTGCCAGCTTTGCATCGTCTAACTATGGCTACACCTTC,CASFASSNYGYTF
NA,TRBV7-9,NA,TRBJ2-5,TGTGCCAGCAGGAGGGGCGAGGGGACCCAGTACTTC,CASRRGEGTQYF
NA,TRBV28,TRBD1,TRBJ2-2,TGTGCCAGCATTTCCACACAGGGGAGCACCGGGGAGCTGTTTTTT,CASISTQGSTGELFF
NA,TRBV2,NA,TRBJ2-7,TGTGCCGGCAAAGGGGAGGGGGGCCCCTACGAGCAGTACTTC,CAGKGEGGPYEQYF
many,TRBV19,NA,TRBJ2-3,TGTGCCAGTAGTATAGACCGAGATACGCAGTATTTT,CASSIDRDTQYF
many,TRBV7-2,NA,TRBJ2-6,TGTGCCAGCAGCTTAGGCGGTGGCAGGGCTGGGGCCAACGTCCTGACTTTC,CASSLGGGRAGANVLTF
many,TRBV7-2,NA,TRBJ1-2,TGTGCCAGCAGCCCGAATCCAGGGAAGTACTATGGCTACACCTTC,CASSPNPGKYYGYTF
many,TRBV7-2,TRBD1,TRBJ2-1,TGTGCCAGCACTCCCAACAGGGGAAGGGGCAATGAGCAGTTCTTC,CASTPNRGRGNEQFF
NA,TRBV6-2/TRBV6-3,NA,TRBJ2-7,TGTGCCAGCAATCGAGGCCAGGGTACCTACGAGCAGTACTTC,CASNRGQGTYEQYF
NA,TRBV11-2,NA,TRBJ2-1,TGTGCCAGCAGCTTATCAGGTATCGGTGAGCAGTTCTTC,CASSLSGIGEQFF